This T cell receptor beta chain was obtained from a study of blood T cell repertoires in COVID-19. Whole-study context: COVID-19 samples, acute and convalescent, were from the United States, Italy and Spain.

The germline gives CDR1 SGHNT, CDR2 YENEEA. Between the trimmed V and J ends, which lost 5 bases and 7 bases, there was a span of 18 bases. CDR3 length: 15 amino acids. TCRdb keeps only in-frame clones here, not all; method: immunoSEQ multiplex PCR. The table lists about 64,000 clones, over 65% of them singletons. This rearrangement joins TRBV11-3 to TRBJ2-1; D is possibly TRBD1 (5 bases). The sequence came from a man in his fifties or sixties with COVID-19, enrolled during active disease. The material sequenced was peripheral blood. The CDR3 DNA sequence: TGTGCCAGCAGCACCCAGCGTATGGGGCGGAATGAGCAGTTCTTC. This encodes CASSTQRMGRNEQFF.